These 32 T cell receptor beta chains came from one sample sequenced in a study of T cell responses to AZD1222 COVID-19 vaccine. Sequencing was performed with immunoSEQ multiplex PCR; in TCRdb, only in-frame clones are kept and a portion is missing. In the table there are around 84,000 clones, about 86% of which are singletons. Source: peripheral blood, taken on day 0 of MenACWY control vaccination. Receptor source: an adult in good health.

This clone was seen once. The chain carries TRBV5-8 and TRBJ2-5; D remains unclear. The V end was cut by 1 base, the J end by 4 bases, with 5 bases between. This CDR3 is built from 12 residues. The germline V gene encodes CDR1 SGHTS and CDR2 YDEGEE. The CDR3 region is CASSLIGETQYF. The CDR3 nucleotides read TGTGCCAGCAGCTTGATAGGAGAGACCCAGTACTTC.

Written as DNA, the CDR3 is TGTGCCAGCAGCCCCCCGGGGAGCAGGAATGAGCAGTTCTTC. This sequence encodes CASSPPGSRNEQFF. The chain links TRBV28 to TRBJ2-1; D perhaps matches TRBD2 (5 bases). Germline-derived CDR1 and CDR2 are MDHEN and SYDVKM. This CDR3 is 14 amino acids long. The V and J ends lost 6 bases and 7 bases respectively, with 16 bases between them.

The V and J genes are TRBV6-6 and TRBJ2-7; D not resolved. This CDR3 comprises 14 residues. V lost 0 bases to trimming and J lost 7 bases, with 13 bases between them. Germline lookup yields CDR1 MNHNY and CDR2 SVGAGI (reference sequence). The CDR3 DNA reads TGTGCCAGCAGTTACTCGCTGGCTCAGTTAGAGCAGTACTTC. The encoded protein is CASSYSLAQLEQYF.

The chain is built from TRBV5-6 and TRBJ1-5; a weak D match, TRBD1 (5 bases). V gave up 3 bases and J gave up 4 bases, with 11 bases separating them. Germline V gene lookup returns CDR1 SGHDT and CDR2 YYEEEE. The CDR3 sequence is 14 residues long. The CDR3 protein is CASSSGTGNQPQHF. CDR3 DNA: TGTGCCAGCAGCTCCGGGACTGGAAATCAGCCCCAGCATTTT.

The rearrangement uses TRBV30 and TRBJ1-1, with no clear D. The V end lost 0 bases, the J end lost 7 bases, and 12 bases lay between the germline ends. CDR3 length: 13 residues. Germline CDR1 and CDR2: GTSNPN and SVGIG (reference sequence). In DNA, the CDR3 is TGTGCCTGGAGTGTCGATGTAGCAAATGAAGCTTTCTTT. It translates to CAWSVDVANEAFF. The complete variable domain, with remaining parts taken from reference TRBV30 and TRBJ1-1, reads SQTIHQWPATLVQPVGSPLSLECTVEGTSNPNLYWYRQAAGRGLQLLFYSVGIGQISSEVPQNLSASRPQDRQFILSSKKLLLSDSGFYLCAWSVDVANEAFFGQGTRLTVV.

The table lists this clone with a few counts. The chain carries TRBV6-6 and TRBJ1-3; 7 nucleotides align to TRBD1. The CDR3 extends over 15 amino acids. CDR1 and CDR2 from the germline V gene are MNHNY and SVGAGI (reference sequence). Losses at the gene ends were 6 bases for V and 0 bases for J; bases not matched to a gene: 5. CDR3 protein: CASSWDRSSGNTIYF. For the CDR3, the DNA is TGTGCCAGCAGCTGGGACAGAAGCTCTGGAAACACCATATATTTT.

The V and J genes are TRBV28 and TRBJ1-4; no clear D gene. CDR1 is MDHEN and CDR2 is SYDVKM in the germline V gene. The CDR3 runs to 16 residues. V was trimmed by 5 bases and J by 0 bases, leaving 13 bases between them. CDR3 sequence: CASSLRGVTTNEKLFF. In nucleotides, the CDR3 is TGTGCCAGCAGTCTCCGAGGTGTAACAACTAATGAAAAACTGTTTTTT.

The CDR3 loop is CASSSTGSFGEKLFF. DNA of the CDR3: TGTGCCAGTAGTTCGACAGGGTCCTTCGGCGAAAAACTGTTTTTT. V gene TRBV19 combines with J gene TRBJ1-4; 7 bases align to TRBD1. The trim removed 5 bases at V and 8 bases at J, leaving 11 bases unmatched. Germline V lookup: CDR1 LNHDA, CDR2 SQIVND (reference sequence). The CDR3 has 15 amino acids.

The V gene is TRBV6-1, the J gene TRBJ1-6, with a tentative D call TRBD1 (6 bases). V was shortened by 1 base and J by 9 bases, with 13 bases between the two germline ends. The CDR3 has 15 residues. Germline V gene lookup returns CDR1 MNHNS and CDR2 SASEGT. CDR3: CASSEGGGRPSPLHF. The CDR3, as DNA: TGTGCCAGCAGTGAAGGCGGGGGCAGGCCTTCACCCCTCCACTTT.

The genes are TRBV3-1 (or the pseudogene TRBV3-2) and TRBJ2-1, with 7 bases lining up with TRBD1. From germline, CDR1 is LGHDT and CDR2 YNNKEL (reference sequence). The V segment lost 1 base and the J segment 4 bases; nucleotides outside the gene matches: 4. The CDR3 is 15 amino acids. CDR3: CASSQAGQVYNEQFF. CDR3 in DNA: TGTGCCAGCAGCCAAGCCGGACAGGTGTACAATGAGCAGTTCTTC.

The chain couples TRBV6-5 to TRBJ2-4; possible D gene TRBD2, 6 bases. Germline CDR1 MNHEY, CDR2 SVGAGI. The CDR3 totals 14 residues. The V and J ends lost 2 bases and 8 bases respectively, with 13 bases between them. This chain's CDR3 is CASSYRGADDIQYF. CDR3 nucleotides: TGTGCCAGCAGTTACCGCGGGGCCGACGACATTCAGTACTTC.

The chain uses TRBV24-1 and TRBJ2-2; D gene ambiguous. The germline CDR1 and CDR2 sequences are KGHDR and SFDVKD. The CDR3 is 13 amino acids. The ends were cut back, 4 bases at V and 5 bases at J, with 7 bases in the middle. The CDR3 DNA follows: TGTGCCACCAGTGACCCCCAGACCGGGGAGCTGTTTTTT. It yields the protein CATSDPQTGELFF.

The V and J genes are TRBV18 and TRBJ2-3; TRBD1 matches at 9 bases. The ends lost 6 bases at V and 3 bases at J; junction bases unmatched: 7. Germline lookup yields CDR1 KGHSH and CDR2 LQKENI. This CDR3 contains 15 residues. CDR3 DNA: TGTGCCAGCTCGCCCGGGACAGGGTCTACAGATACGCAGTATTTT. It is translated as CASSPGTGSTDTQYF.

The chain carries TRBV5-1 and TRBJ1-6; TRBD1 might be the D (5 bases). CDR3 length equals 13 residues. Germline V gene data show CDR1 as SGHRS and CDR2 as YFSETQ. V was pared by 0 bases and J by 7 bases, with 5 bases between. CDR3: CASSLGQNSPLHF. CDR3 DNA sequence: TGCGCCAGCAGCTTGGGACAGAATTCACCCCTCCACTTT.

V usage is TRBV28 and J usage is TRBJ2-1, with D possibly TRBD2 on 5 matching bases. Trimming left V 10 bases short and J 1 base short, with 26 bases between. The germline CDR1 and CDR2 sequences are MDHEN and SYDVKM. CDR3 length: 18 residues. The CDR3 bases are TGTGCCACCGCTCCCCGGATAGAAAAGACTATTTCCTACAATGAGCAGTTCTTC. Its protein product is CATAPRIEKTISYNEQFF.

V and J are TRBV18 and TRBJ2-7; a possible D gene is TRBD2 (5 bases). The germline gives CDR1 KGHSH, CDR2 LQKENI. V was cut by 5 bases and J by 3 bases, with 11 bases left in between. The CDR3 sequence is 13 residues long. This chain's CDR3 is CASSVSGNYEQYF. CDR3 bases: TGTGCCAGCTCAGTCTCGGGAAACTACGAGCAGTACTTC.

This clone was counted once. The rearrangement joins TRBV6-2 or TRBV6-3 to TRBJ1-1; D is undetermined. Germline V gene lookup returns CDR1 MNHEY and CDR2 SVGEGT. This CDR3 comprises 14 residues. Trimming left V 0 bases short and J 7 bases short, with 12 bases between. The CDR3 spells CASSYSKVLIEAFF. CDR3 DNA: TGTGCCAGCAGTTACTCGAAAGTGTTGATTGAAGCTTTCTTT.

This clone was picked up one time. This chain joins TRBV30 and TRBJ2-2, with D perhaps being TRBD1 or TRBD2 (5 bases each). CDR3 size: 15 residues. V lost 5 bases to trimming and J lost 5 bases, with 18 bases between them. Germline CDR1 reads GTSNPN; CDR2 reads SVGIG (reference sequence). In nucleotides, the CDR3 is TGTGCCTGGTCGTCTTTGGGGGAAGGGACCGGGGAGCTGTTTTTT. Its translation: CAWSSLGEGTGELFF.

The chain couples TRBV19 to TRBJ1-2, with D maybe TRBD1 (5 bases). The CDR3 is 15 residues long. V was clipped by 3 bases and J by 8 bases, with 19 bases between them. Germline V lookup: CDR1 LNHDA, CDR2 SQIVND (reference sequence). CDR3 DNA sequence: TGTGCCAGTAGTATTAGAGGGACTCAGAAAGGAGGCTACACCTTC. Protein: CASSIRGTQKGGYTF.

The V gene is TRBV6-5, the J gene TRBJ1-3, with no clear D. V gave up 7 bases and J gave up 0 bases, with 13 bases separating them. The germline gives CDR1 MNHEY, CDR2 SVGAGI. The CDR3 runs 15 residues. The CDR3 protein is CASTWEFDSGNTIYF. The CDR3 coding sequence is TGTGCCAGCACCTGGGAGTTCGACTCTGGAAACACCATATATTTT.

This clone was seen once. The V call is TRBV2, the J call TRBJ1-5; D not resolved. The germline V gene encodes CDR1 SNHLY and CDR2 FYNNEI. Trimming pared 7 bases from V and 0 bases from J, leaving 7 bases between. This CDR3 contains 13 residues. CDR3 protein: CASKGDSNQPQHF. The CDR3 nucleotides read TGTGCCAGCAAGGGTGATAGCAATCAGCCCCAGCATTTT.

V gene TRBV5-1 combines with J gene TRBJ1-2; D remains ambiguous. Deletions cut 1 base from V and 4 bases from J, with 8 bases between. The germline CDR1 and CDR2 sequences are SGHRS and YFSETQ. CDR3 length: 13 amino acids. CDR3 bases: TGCGCCAGCAGCTTGAGGCAGACCTATGGCTACACCTTC. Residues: CASSLRQTYGYTF.

Here the CDR3 reads CASSFLGEPGELFF. The CDR3 region has the DNA TGCGCCAGCAGCTTCCTGGGCGAACCCGGGGAGCTGTTTTTT. The V and J genes are TRBV5-1 and TRBJ2-2, with D uncertain. The CDR3 totals 14 residues. V was cut by 2 bases and J by 6 bases, with 11 bases left in between. Germline V gene sequence: CDR1 SGHRS, CDR2 YFSETQ. The variable domain in full, completed from reference TRBV5-1 and TRBJ2-2, reads KAGVTQTPRYLIKTRGQQVTLSCSPISGHRSVSWYQQTPGQGLQFLFEYFSETQRNKGNFPGRFSGRQFSNSRSEMNVSTLELGDSALYLCASSFLGEPGELFFGEGSRLTVL.

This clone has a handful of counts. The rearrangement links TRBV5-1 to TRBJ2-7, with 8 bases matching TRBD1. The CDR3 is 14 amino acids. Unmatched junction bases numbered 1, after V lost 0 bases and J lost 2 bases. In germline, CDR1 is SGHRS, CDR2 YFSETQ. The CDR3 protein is CASSLGQGPYEQYF. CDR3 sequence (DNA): TGCGCCAGCAGCTTGGGACAGGGGCCCTACGAGCAGTACTTC.

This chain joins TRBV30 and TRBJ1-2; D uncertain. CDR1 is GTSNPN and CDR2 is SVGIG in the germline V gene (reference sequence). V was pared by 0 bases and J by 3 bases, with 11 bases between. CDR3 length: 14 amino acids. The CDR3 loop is CAWSVVRADYGYTF. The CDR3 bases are TGTGCCTGGAGTGTGGTGAGGGCAGACTATGGCTACACCTTC.

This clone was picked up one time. CDR3 sequence (DNA): TGCGCCAGCAGCCAAGATGTCCCCACGTCGGGGCGCTACTATGGCTACACCTTC. This translates into CASSQDVPTSGRYYGYTF. This rearrangement joins TRBV4-3 to TRBJ1-2, with D possibly matching TRBD1 (5 bases). The CDR3 length is 18 residues. From germline, CDR1 is LGHNA and CDR2 YSLEER. Trimming cost V 0 bases and J 3 bases, with 20 bases left between them.

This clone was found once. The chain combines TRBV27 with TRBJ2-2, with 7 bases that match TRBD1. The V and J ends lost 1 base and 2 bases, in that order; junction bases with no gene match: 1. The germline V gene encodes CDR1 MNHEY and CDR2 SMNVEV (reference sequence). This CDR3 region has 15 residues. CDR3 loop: CASSLWDRNTGELFF. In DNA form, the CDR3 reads TGTGCCAGCAGTTTATGGGACAGAAACACCGGGGAGCTGTTTTTT.

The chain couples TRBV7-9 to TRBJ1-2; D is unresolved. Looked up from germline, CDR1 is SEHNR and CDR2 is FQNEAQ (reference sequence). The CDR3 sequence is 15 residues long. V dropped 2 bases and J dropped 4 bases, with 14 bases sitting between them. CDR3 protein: CASSLNSGSSYGYTF. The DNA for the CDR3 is TGTGCCAGCAGCTTAAATTCCGGGAGTAGCTATGGCTACACCTTC.

The CDR3 DNA follows: TGCGCCAGCAGCCAAGAATTAACAGGGGAGGGTTCCGGGACTTTCTTT. It translates to CASSQELTGEGSGTFF. V gene TRBV4-3 combines with J gene TRBJ1-1; 7 bases fit TRBD1. The ends lost 0 bases at V and 12 bases at J; junction bases unmatched: 16. This CDR3 region has 16 residues. Per germline, CDR1 LGHNA and CDR2 YSLEER.

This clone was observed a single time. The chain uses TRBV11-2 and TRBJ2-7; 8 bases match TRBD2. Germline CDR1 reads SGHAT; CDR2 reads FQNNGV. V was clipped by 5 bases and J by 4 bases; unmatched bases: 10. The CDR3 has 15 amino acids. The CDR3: CASSRLAGGGYEQYF. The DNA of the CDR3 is TGTGCCAGCAGCCGACTGGCCGGGGGGGGTTACGAGCAGTACTTC.

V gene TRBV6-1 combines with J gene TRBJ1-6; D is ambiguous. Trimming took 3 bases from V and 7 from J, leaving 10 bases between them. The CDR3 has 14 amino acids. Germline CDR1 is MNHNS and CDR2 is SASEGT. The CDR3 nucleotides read TGTGCCAGCAGTGATCGGCAGACAAATTCACCCCTCCACTTT. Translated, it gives CASSDRQTNSPLHF.

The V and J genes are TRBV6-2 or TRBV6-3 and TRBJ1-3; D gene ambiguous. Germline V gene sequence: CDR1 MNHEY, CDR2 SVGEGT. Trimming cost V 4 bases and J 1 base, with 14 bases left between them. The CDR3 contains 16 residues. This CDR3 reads CASSFSGRTSGNTIYF. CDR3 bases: TGTGCCAGCAGTTTTTCCGGGAGGACGTCTGGAAACACCATATATTTT.